This record covers a single T cell receptor (beta chain). Its antigen specificity is not known. No much larger clone exists at a distance of one base, and base qualities are not known. The data were taken from a study of T cells in localized non-small cell lung cancer (dated by TCRdb to about 2020). General notes on the study: The study analyzed T cell repertoires of hundreds of early-stage NSCLC patients, comparing tumors and uninvolved tumor-adjacent lungs. The cohort comprised some 240 treatment-naïve NSCLC patients with resected, localized lung tumors. A mean age of roughly 64 years was recorded for the NSCLC patients, of whom 129 were male and some 100 were female.

General findings and caveats noted by the study authors: Longer overall survival was associated with higher blood T cell density, whereas shorter survival was associated with higher adjacent-lung clonality. Because multi-region tumor sequencing was not performed, intratumor heterogeneity could not be ruled out. A median of roughly 56 of the top 100 tumor clones were detected in paired uninvolved adjacent lung, and some 30 of these tumor clones were also found among the top 100 clones of the paired uninvolved adjacent lung. Since the design was exploratory, TCR variables were selected using unadjusted p-values with no false-discovery rate correction. The highest T cell clonality was observed in uninvolved tumor-adjacent lung, where clonality exceeded that of tumor, suggesting that antigenic responses were more focused in uninvolved tumor-adjacent lung.

The immunoSEQ Assay was used to sequence TCR beta CDR3 regions from DNA. Per the source publication's procedure: T cell density was computed as TCR beta template counts normalized to usable DNA estimated by amplifying housekeeping genes. The preseqR package was used to estimate richness by extrapolating to 400,000 templates for PBMC samples and to 120,000 templates for tissue samples. Clonality was calculated as one minus Pielou's evenness. Tissue-enriched TCRs were identified through differential abundance testing performed on productive amino-acid clonotypes, with a minimum total count of 5 and an alpha of 0.1. The Jaccard Index and the Morisita Overlap Index were used to measure how much the repertoires overlapped between compartments. TCR beta CDR3s were clustered by GLIPH together with public tetramer-defined viral CDR3s, and at least three viral sequences plus V-gene enrichment were required for viral motifs. The source is immuneACCESS, and TCRdb retained only in-frame sequences with V and J called. Part of the clones is not carried over; for the studies checked, unresolved V genes explain less than half of this, and the remainder is unexplained. That table furnishes V, J and clone size, whereas the DNA furnished D and trimming. The sample yields approximately 28,000 clones; roughly four fifths were counted once. Roughly 4.8% of the sample is taken by the ten largest.

V is cut back by 5 bases and J by 2 bases, with 16 bases in the junction unmatched. Its CDR3 holds 19 amino acids, cysteine through phenylalanine. Only the CDR3 DNA stays, 57 bases, in frame from base 1. Taken from the germline V gene, the CDR1 and CDR2 loops are SGHAT and FQNNGV. At diagnosis, tumor, uninvolved tumor-adjacent lung and peripheral blood were collected and then preserved as a mix of FFPE and fresh-frozen material. For TCR repertoire profiling, blood samples were analyzed in the form of peripheral blood mononuclear cells. The sequence came from a man between 40 and 75 years old with stage III lung adenocarcinoma. Source: peripheral blood mononuclear cells, taken before any cancer treatment. The rearrangement combines TRBV11-2 with TRBJ2-3; 10 of the junction bases match TRBD2. Here is the DNA: TGTGCCAGCAGCCAATGGACTAAGCGGGAGGGCCCGCTCACAGATACGCAGTATTTT. It encodes CASSQWTKREGPLTDTQYF.